Presented here are 18 T cell receptor beta chains from one specimen sequenced in a study of identical twins. TCRdb called the 5' RACE reads again in MiXCR, with one record for every CDR3 protein. The sample holds a few hundred thousand distinct CDR3 sequences, around 9.6% seen once. The data also belong to a second study, concerning yellow fever vaccine responses in identical twins.

The specimen sequenced was PBMCs. These receptors were obtained from a woman under 30 in good health.

The chain joins TRBV11-2 to TRBJ2-7; D uncertain. The CDR3 has 14 residues. The germline V gene has CDR1 SGHAT and CDR2 FQNNGV. Trimming cost V 5 bases and J 2 bases, with 13 bases left between them. CDR3 sequence (DNA): TGTGCCAGCAGCCCTGATTGGTTTACCTACGAGCAGTACTTC. Amino acids: CASSPDWFTYEQYF.

The genes are TRBV20-1 and TRBJ2-5; D unclear. There are 13 residues in the CDR3. The germline V gene encodes CDR1 DFQATT and CDR2 SNEGSKA (reference sequence). Trimming stripped 0 bases from V and 3 bases from J, with 8 bases between. The CDR3, as DNA: TGCAGTGCTAGAGAGAGACGAAAAGAGACCCAGTACTTC. Its translation: CSARERRKETQYF.

The V call is TRBV5-1, the J call TRBJ1-4; D gene uncertain. Germline assignment: CDR1 SGHRS and CDR2 YFSETQ. The length of the CDR3 is 15 residues. V lost 0 bases to trimming and J lost 3 bases, with 9 bases between them. CDR3 DNA: TGCGCCAGCAGCTTGGTGCCGGGTCCTAATGAAAAACTGTTTTTT. Encoded protein: CASSLVPGPNEKLFF.

A few counts support this clonotype. This sequence joins TRBV20-1 and TRBJ2-3, with TRBD2 matching 7 bases. V dropped 6 bases and J dropped 2; count of bases not matched to a gene: 11. There are 15 residues in the CDR3. Germline V gives CDR1 DFQATT, CDR2 SNEGSKA (reference sequence). CDR3 residues: CSAAMRGRNTDTQYF. CDR3 nucleotides: TGCAGTGCGGCCATGCGGGGGAGGAACACAGATACGCAGTATTTT.

This clonotype was counted between two and nine times. V usage is TRBV7-9 and J usage is TRBJ2-3; no definite D call. The CDR3 is 13 amino acids. Germline values: CDR1 SEHNR, CDR2 FQNEAQ (reference sequence). Trimming removed 5 bases from V and 6 bases from J, with 12 bases in between. DNA for the CDR3: TGTGCCAGCAGCCGTGTGGTAGGGGATACGCAGTATTTT. This encodes CASSRVVGDTQYF.

V is TRBV10-3 and J is TRBJ2-3, with 7 bases matching TRBD1. The CDR3 has 14 residues. V shed 6 bases, J shed 6 bases, and the junction held 9 bases outside the gene matches. Germline assignment: CDR1 ENHRY and CDR2 SYGVKD. DNA for the CDR3: TGTGCCATCAGACATCCTGACAGGGAGGATACGCAGTATTTT. It yields the protein CAIRHPDREDTQYF.

This clonotype has just a few counts. The rearrangement links TRBV2 to TRBJ2-2; TRBD1 agrees at 8 bases. The CDR3 is 15 amino acids. CDR1 is SNHLY and CDR2 is FYNNEI in the germline V gene. The V gene end was trimmed by 6 bases and the J gene end by 4 bases; junction bases not matched to a gene: 7. The CDR3 DNA is TGTGCCAGCAGACTGGACAGGGTTCGCACCGGGGAGCTGTTTTTT. It yields the protein CASRLDRVRTGELFF.

This clonotype showed up just a few times. The genes are TRBV9 and TRBJ2-5; 10 positions match TRBD2. CDR1 SGDLS and CDR2 YYNGEE come from the germline V gene. The V segment lost 0 bases and the J segment 4 bases; nucleotides outside the gene matches: 9. CDR3 length: 17 residues. This CDR3 reads CASSVGLAGDPRETQYF. CDR3 nucleotides: TGTGCCAGCAGCGTAGGTCTAGCGGGGGATCCCCGAGAGACCCAGTACTTC.

This clonotype was recorded many times. CDR3 loop: CASSLRQGNEQYF. DNA for the CDR3: TGTGCCAGCAGTTTAAGACAGGGGAACGAGCAGTACTTC. The V and J genes are TRBV12-3 or TRBV12-4 and TRBJ2-7, with 8 nucleotides matching TRBD1. CDR3 length equals 13 residues. Trimming cost V 2 bases and J 5 bases; bases outside gene matches: 2.

This clonotype was seen repeatedly, ten times or more. The chain couples TRBV3-1 to TRBJ2-2, with TRBD1 matching over 7 bases. The CDR3 is 21 residues long. V lost 0 bases to trimming and J lost 2 bases; unmatched junction nucleotides: 18. Germline-derived CDR1 and CDR2 are LGHDT and YNNKEL (reference sequence). CDR3 nucleotides: TGTGCCAGCAGCCAAGATCTTTCCGACTTGACCGGGACAGATAACACCGGGGAGCTGTTTTTT. It translates to CASSQDLSDLTGTDNTGELFF. Full variable domain (missing parts from reference TRBV3-1 and TRBJ2-2): DTAVSQTPKYLVTQMGNDKSIKCEQNLGHDTMYWYKQDSKKFLKIMFSYNNKELIINETVPNRFSPKSPDKAHLNLHINSLELGDSAVYFCASSQDLSDLTGTDNTGELFFGEGSRLTVL.

V gene TRBV25-1 combines with J gene TRBJ2-5; 12 bases are shared with TRBD2. V gave up 11 bases and J gave up 5 bases; unmatched junction bases: 9. The CDR3 has 14 residues. Germline V lookup: CDR1 MGHDK, CDR2 SYGVNS. The CDR3 DNA is TGTGCCTTCCGGACTAGCGGGACGCGGGAGACCCAGTACTTC. Residues: CAFRTSGTRETQYF.

V is TRBV16 and J is TRBJ1-5; 12 nucleotides line up with TRBD1. The germline V gene has CDR1 KGHSY and CDR2 FQNENV. The length of the CDR3 is 18 residues. After removal of 0 bases from V and 6 bases from J, the junction contained 9 bases not matched to a gene. The CDR3 spells CASSQSIFGTGGSQPQHF. CDR3 bases: TGTGCCAGCAGCCAATCGATTTTCGGGACAGGGGGCTCTCAGCCCCAGCATTTT.

The rearrangement uses TRBV11-2 and TRBJ2-1; the D gene is possibly TRBD1 (6 bases). The germline CDR1 and CDR2 sequences are SGHAT and FQNNGV. The CDR3 has 16 amino acids. Trimming pared 1 base from V and 4 bases from J, leaving 14 bases between. In DNA form, the CDR3 reads TGTGCCAGCAGCTTAGTCCCTACAGGGTTTTACAATGAGCAGTTCTTC. It is translated as CASSLVPTGFYNEQFF.

This chain joins TRBV4-1 and TRBJ2-7; a possible D gene is TRBD2 (6 bases). Trimming stripped 1 base from V and 3 bases from J, with 13 bases between. The CDR3 has 15 amino acids. Germline CDR1 and CDR2: MGHRA and YSYEKL. CDR3 coding DNA: TGCGCCAGCAGCCAAGGGTGGGCCGGGGGCTACGAGCAGTACTTC. As protein: CASSQGWAGGYEQYF.

This clonotype was found a few times. The chain has TRBV7-9 and TRBJ2-5; the match to TRBD2 covers 8 bases. The CDR3 runs to 15 residues. Germline loops: CDR1 SEHNR, CDR2 FQNEAQ (reference sequence). Germline trimming cut 6 bases from V and 1 base from J; bases unmatched to any gene: 7. This CDR3 is CASSSTGGLQETQYF. The CDR3, as DNA: TGTGCCAGCAGTTCGACGGGGGGGCTCCAAGAGACCCAGTACTTC. Based on the CDR3 plus reference TRBV7-9 and TRBJ2-5, the full variable domain is DTGVSQNPRHKITKRGQNVTFRCDPISEHNRLYWYRQTLGQGPEFLTYFQNEAQLEKSRLLSDRFSAERPKGSFSTLEIQRTEQGDSAMYLCASSSTGGLQETQYFGPGTRLLVL.

This clonotype was observed a handful of times. The V call is TRBV7-2, the J call TRBJ2-3; D is possibly TRBD2 (6 bases). This CDR3 is built from 14 residues. V shed 7 bases and J shed 2 bases, with 13 bases lying between them. The germline V gene encodes CDR1 SGHTA and CDR2 FQGNSA. The CDR3 loop is CASISGDPTDTQYF. Here the CDR3 DNA reads TGTGCCAGCATATCGGGGGACCCCACAGATACGCAGTATTTT.

This clonotype was seen at least ten times. This rearrangement joins TRBV29-1 to TRBJ2-7, with TRBD1 matching over 10 bases. The CDR3 is made up of 15 amino acids. The V gene's germline CDR1 is SQVTM and CDR2 ANQGSEA. V was clipped by 1 base and J by 3 bases; unmatched bases: 6. The CDR3 nucleotides are TGCAGCGTTGAAGCCCCCGGGACAGGGGACTACGAGCAGTACTTC. Amino acids: CSVEAPGTGDYEQYF.

This chain joins TRBV10-3 and TRBJ2-2, with 7 nucleotides matching TRBD1. Losses at the gene ends were 4 bases for V and 6 bases for J; bases not matched to a gene: 11. CDR1 and CDR2 from the germline V gene are ENHRY and SYGVKD. The CDR3 covers 16 residues. As DNA, the CDR3 is TGTGCCATCAGTGGGGGATCAGGGGGATTTGCCGGGGAGCTGTTTTTT. Protein product: CAISGGSGGFAGELFF.